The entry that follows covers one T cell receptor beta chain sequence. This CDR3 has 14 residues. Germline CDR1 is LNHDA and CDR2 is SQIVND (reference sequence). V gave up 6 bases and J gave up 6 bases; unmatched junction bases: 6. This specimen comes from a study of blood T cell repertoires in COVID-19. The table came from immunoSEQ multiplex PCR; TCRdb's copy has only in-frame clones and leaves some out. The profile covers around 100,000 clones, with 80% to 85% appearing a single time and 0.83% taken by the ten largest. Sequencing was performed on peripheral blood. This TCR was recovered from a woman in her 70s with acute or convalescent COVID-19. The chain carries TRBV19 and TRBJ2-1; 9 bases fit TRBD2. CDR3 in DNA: TGTGCCAGTAGGGAGACTAGCGGACCCAATGAGCAGTTCTTC. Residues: CASRETSGPNEQFF. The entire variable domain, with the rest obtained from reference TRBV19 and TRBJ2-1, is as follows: DGGITQSPKYLFRKEGQNVTLSCEQNLNHDAMYWYRQDPGQGLRLIYYSQIVNDFQKGDIAEGYSVSREKKESFPLTVTSAQKNPTAFYLCASRETSGPNEQFFGPGTRLTVL.